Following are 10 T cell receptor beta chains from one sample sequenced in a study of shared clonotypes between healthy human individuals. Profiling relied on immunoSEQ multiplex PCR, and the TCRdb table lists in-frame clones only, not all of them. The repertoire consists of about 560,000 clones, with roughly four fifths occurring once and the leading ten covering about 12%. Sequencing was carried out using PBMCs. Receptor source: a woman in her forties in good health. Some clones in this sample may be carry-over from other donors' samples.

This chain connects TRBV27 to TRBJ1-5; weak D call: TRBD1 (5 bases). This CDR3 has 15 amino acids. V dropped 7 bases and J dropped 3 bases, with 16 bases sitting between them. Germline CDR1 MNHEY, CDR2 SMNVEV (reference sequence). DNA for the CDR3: TGTGCCAGCACCTCAACCGGCAGGGTCAATCAGCCCCAGCATTTT. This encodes CASTSTGRVNQPQHF.

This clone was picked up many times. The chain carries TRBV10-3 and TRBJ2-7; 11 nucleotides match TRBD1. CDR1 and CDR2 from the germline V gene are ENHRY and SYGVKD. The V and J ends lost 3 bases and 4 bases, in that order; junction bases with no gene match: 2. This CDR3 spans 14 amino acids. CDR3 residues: CAISEGQGAYEQYF. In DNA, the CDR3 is TGTGCCATCAGTGAAGGACAGGGGGCGTACGAGCAGTACTTC.

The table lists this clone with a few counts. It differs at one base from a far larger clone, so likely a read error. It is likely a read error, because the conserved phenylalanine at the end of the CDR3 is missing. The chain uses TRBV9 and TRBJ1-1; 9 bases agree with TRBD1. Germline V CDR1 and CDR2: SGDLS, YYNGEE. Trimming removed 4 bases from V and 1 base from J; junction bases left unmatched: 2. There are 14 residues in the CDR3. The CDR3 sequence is CASSQTGGNTEAFS. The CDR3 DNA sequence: TGTGCCAGCAGCCAGACAGGGGGGAACACTGAAGCTTTCTCT.

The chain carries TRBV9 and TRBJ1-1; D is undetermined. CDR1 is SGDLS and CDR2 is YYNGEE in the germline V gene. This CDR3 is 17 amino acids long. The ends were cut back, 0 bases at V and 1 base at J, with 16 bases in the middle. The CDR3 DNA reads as TGTGCCAGCAGCGTAGAAGAACGCGAGATGAAGAACACTGAAGCTTTCTTT. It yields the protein CASSVEEREMKNTEAFF.

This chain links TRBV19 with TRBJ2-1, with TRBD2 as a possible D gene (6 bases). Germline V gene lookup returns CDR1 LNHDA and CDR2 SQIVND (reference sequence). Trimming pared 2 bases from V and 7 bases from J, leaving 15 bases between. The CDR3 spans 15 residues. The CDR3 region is CASSILRGPPNEQFF. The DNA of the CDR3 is TGTGCCAGTAGTATACTGCGGGGTCCTCCAAATGAGCAGTTCTTC. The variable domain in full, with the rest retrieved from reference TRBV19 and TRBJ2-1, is DGGITQSPKYLFRKEGQNVTLSCEQNLNHDAMYWYRQDPGQGLRLIYYSQIVNDFQKGDIAEGYSVSREKKESFPLTVTSAQKNPTAFYLCASSILRGPPNEQFFGPGTRLTVL.

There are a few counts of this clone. This CDR3 is CASSLGGSPDIEWHF. CDR3 sequence (DNA): TGTGCCAGCAGTTTAGGAGGCAGTCCGGACATTGAGTGGCATTTT. The V gene is TRBV28, the J gene TRBJ1-5, with TRBD1 as a possible D gene (5 bases). V gave up 2 bases and J gave up 15 bases, with 23 bases separating them. Germline V CDR1 and CDR2: MDHEN, SYDVKM. This CDR3 has 15 residues.

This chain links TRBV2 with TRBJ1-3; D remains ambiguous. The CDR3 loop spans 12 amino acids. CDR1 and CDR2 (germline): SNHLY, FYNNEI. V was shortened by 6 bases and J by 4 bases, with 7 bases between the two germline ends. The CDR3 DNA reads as TGTGCCAGCAGGAATAGGGGAAACACCATATATTTT. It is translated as CASRNRGNTIYF.

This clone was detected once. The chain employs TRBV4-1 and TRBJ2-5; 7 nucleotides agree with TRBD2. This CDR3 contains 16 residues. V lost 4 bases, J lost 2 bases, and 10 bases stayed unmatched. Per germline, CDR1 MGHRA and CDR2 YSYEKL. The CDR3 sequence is CASSRTQGLWQETQYF. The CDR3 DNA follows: TGCGCCAGCAGCCGGACCCAGGGACTATGGCAAGAGACCCAGTACTTC.

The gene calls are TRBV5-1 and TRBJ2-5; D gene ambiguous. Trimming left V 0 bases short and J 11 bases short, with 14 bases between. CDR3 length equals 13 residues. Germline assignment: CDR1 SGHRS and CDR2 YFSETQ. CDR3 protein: CASSLGAFDGQYF. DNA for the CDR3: TGCGCCAGCAGCTTGGGGGCCTTTGATGGGCAGTACTTC.

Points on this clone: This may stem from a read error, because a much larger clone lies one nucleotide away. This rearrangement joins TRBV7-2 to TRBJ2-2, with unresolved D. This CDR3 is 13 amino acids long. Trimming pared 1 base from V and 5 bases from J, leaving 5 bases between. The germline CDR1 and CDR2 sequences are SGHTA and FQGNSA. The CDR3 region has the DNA TGTGCCAGCAGCTTAGAGGCTACCGGGGAGCTGTTTTTT. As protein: CASSLEATGELFF.